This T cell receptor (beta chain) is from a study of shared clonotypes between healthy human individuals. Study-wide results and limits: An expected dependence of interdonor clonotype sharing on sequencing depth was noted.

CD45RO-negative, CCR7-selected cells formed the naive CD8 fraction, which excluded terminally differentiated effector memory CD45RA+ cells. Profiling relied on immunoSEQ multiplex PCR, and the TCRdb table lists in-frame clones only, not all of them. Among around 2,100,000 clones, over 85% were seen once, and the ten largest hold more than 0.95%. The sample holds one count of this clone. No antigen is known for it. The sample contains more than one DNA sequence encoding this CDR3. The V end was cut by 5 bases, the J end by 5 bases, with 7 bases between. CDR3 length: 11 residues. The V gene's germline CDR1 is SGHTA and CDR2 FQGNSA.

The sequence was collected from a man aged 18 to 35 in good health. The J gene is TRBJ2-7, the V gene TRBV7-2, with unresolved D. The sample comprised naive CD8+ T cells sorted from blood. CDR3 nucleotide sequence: TGTGCCAGCAGCCCTGGGAACGAGCAGTACTTC. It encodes CASSPGNEQYF.